One and the same sample provided the 3 T cell receptor beta chains below, sequenced in a study of regulatory T cells in long-lasting Graves disease (dated by TCRdb to the early 2020s). Per the publication, the time point label means: persistent/refractory GD, antithyroid drugs over 5 years with positive TRAb. RNA was extracted from PBMCs in TRIzol for both TCR sequencing and RNA sequencing. The library was made by multiplex PCR. Sequenced using an Illumina HiSeq 4000. To build TCR beta libraries, CDR3 regions were amplified by Arm-PCR using iRepertoire HTBI primers. Starting from the raw public reads, TCRdb applied fastp trimming at Q25, assembled clones with MiXCR and retained in-frame beta chains. CDR3 protein duplicates are merged, each entry listing the most common genes and DNA. The sample records a few hundred thousand distinct CDR3 sequences, under 25% of which are singletons. The ten largest clones represent about an eighth of the sample.

The source was peripheral blood mononuclear cells (PBMCs), collected when the disease was refractory, from a patient treated with antithyroid drugs. All receptors come from a female donor with Graves disease.

The chain employs TRBV6-1 and TRBJ1-5; 7 positions agree with TRBD1. J was trimmed by 2 bases and V by 6 bases; bases with no gene match: 4. The CDR3 is made up of 14 amino acids. Per germline, CDR1 MNHNS and CDR2 SASEGT. The CDR3 spells CASSTGDRNQPQHF. The DNA for the CDR3 is TGTGCCAGCAGCACAGGGGATCGCAATCAGCCCCAGCATTTT.

This clonotype was counted ten times or more. The rearrangement uses TRBV12-3 or TRBV12-4 and TRBJ1-2, with D perhaps TRBD1 (6 bases). This CDR3 comprises 16 residues. Trimming left V 4 bases short and J 2 bases short, with 17 bases between. The CDR3 region has the DNA TGTGCCAGCAGTTCGACTGGACCGAGGGGGAACTATGGCTACACCTTC. Its translation is CASSSTGPRGNYGYTF.

This clonotype was observed a few times. V and J are TRBV6-1 and TRBJ2-5; TRBD2 might be the D (5 bases). This CDR3 has 14 residues. Trimming took 6 bases from V and 5 from J, leaving 16 bases between them. Germline V gene data show CDR1 as MNHNS and CDR2 as SASEGT. The CDR3 DNA reads as TGTGCCAGCAGCTCCAGGAGACGCGGGGAGACCCAGTACTTC. Encoded protein: CASSSRRRGETQYF.